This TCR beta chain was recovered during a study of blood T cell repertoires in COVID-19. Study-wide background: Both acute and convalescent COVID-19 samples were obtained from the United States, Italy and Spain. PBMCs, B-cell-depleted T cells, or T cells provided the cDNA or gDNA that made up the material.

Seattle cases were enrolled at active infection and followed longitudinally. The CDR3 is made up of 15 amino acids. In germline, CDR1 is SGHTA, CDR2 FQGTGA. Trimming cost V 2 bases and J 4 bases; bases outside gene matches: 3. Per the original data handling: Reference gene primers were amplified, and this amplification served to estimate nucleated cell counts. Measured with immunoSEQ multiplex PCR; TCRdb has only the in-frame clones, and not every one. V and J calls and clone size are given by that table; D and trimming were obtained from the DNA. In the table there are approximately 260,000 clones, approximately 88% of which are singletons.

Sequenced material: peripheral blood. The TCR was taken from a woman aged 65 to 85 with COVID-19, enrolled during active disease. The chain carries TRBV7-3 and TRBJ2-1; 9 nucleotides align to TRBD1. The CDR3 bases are TGTGCCAGCAGCTTAGGGACAGGGCCTTACAATGAGCAGTTCTTC. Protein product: CASSLGTGPYNEQFF.